This entry concerns a single T cell receptor (beta chain). These data originate in a study of blood T cell repertoires in COVID-19. Study-wide context: PBMCs, B-cell-depleted T cells, or T cells were the source of the cDNA or gDNA that made up the material.

Sequencing used immunoSEQ multiplex PCR; TCRdb keeps in-frame clones, though not all of them. The sample carries roughly 330,000 clones, 70% to 90% recorded once. Between the trimmed V and J ends, which lost 3 bases and 2 bases, there was a span of 21 bases. The CDR3 extends over 17 amino acids. From germline, CDR1 is DFQATT and CDR2 SNEGSKA (reference sequence). In assigning cohorts, the study relied on participant-reported clinical history. The chain combines TRBV20-1 with TRBJ2-3, with TRBD2 as a possible D gene (6 bases). What was sequenced was PBMCs or T cells enriched from blood (not recorded which). This TCR was sampled from a woman between 25 and 40 years old who had recovered from COVID-19. CDR3 in DNA: TGCAGTGCTAGTGCTCCGTGGGCGGGGTTTAACACAGATACGCAGTATTTT. Translating it yields CSASAPWAGFNTDTQYF.